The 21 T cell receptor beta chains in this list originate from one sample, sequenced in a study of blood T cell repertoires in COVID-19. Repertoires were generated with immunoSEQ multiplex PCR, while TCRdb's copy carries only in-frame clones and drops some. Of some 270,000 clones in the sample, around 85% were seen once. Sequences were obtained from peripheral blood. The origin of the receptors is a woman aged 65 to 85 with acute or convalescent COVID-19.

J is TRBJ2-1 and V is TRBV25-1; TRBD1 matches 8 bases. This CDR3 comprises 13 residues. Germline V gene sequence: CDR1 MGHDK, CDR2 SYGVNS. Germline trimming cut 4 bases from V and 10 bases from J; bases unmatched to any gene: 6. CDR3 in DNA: TGTGCCAGCAGTGGGCAGGGGGCGGGGGAGCAGTTCTTC. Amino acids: CASSGQGAGEQFF.

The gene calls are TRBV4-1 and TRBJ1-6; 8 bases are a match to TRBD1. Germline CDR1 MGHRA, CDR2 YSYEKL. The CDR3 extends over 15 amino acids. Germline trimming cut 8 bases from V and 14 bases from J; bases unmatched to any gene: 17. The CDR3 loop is CASRPPTGGGSSLHF. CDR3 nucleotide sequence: TGCGCCAGCCGCCCCCCCACAGGGGGAGGATCGTCCCTCCACTTT.

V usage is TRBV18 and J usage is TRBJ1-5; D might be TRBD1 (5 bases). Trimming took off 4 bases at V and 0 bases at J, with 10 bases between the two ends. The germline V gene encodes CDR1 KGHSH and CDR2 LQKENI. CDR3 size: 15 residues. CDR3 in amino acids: CASSQQGNSNQPQHF. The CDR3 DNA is TGTGCCAGCTCACAGCAGGGAAATAGCAATCAGCCCCAGCATTTT.

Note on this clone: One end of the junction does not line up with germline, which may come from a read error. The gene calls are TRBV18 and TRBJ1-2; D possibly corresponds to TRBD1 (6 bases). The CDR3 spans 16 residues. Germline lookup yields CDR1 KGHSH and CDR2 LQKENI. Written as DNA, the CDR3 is TGTGCCAGCTCCCCACTCCCAGGGGAAGGAACCTATGGCTACACCTTC. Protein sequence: CASSPLPGEGTYGYTF. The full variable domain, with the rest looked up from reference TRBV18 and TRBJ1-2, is NAGVMQNPRHLVRRRGQEARLRCSPMKGHSHVYWYRQLPEEGLKFMVYLQKENIIDESGMPKERFSAEFPKEGPSILRIQQVVRGDSAAYFCASSPLPGEGTYGYTFGSGTRLTVV.

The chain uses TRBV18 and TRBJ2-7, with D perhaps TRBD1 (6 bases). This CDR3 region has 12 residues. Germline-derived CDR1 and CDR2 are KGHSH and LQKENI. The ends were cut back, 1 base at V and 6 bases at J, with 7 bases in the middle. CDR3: CASSPQGVEQYF. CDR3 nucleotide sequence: TGTGCCAGCTCACCACAGGGGGTCGAGCAGTACTTC.

This CDR3 reads CSVTRQGENTGELFF. The CDR3 DNA reads as TGCAGCGTTACACGACAGGGAGAGAACACCGGGGAGCTGTTTTTT. The gene calls are TRBV29-1 and TRBJ2-2, with 7 positions matching TRBD1. The CDR3 is 15 amino acids. Trimming took 5 bases from V and 1 from J; bases not matched to a gene: 7. Germline V lookup: CDR1 SQVTM, CDR2 ANQGSEA.

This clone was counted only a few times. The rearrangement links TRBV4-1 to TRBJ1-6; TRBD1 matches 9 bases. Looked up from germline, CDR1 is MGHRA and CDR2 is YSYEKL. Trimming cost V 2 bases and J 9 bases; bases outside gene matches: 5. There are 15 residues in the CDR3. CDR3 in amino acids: CASSQPDRGISPLHF. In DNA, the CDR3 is TGCGCCAGCAGCCAACCGGACAGGGGAATTTCACCCCTCCACTTT.

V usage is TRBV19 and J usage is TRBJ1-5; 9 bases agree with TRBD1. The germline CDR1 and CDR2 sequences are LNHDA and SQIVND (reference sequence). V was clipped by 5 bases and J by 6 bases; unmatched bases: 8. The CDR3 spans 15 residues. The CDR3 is CASSPSGTGPQPQHF. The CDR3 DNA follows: TGTGCCAGTAGTCCCTCCGGGACAGGGCCTCAGCCCCAGCATTTT.

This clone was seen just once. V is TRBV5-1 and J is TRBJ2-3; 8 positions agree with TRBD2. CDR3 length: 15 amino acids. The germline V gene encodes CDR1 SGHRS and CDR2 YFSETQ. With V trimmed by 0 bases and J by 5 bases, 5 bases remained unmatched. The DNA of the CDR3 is TGCGCCAGCAGCTTGGCCACGGGAGGGGTAGATACGCAGTATTTT. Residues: CASSLATGGVDTQYF.

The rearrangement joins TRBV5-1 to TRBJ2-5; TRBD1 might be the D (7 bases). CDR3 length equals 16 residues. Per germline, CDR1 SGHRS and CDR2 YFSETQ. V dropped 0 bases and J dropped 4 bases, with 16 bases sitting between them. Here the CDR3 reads CASSLARQGGRETQYF. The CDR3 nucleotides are TGCGCCAGCAGCTTGGCACGACAGGGAGGTAGAGAGACCCAGTACTTC.

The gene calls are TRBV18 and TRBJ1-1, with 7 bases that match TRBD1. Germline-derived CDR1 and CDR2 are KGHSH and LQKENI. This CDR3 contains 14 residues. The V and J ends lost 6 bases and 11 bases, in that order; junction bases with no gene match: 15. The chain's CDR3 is CASSLRDSRVTAFF. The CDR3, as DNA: TGTGCCAGCTCTCTTAGGGACAGCCGTGTGACGGCTTTCTTT.

The CDR3 bases are TGCGCCAGCAGACTGGACAGCGGCCTCGGGGCCAACGTCCTGACTTTC. Translation gives CASRLDSGLGANVLTF. The V gene is TRBV5-1, the J gene TRBJ2-6, with a possible D match to TRBD1 (6 bases). The CDR3 runs to 16 residues. Deletions cut 5 bases from V and 4 bases from J, with 16 bases between. In germline, CDR1 is SGHRS, CDR2 YFSETQ.

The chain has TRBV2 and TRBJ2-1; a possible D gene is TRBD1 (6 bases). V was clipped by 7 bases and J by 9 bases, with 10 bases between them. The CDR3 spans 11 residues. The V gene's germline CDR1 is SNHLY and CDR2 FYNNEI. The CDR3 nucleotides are TGTGCCAGCATACAGGGTGGTGAGCAGTTCTTC. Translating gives CASIQGGEQFF.

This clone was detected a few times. The CDR3 loop reads CASSEVRFNTEAFF. CDR3 bases: TGTGCCAGCAGTGAAGTCAGATTTAACACTGAAGCTTTCTTT. V is TRBV2 and J is TRBJ1-1; D is undetermined. This CDR3 contains 14 residues. Germline V CDR1 and CDR2: SNHLY, FYNNEI. With 1 base removed from V and 2 bases from J, the gap between germline ends came to 8 bases.

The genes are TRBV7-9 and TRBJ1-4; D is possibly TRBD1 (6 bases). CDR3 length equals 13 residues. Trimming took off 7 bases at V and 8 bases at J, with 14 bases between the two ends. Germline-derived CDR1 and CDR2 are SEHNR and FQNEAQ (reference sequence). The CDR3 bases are TGTGCCAGCACTCTCGTCACAGGGGAAAAACTGTTTTTT. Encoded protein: CASTLVTGEKLFF.

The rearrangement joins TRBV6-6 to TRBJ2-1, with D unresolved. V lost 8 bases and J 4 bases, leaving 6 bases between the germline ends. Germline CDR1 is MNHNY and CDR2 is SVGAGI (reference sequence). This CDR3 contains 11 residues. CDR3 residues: CASVGYNEQFF. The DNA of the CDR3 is TGTGCCAGCGTCGGTTACAATGAGCAGTTCTTC.

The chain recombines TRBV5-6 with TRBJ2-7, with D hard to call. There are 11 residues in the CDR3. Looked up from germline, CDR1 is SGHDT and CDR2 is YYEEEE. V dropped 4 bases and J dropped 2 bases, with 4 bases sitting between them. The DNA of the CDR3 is TGTGCCAGCAGCGGGCCCTACGAGCAGTACTTC. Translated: CASSGPYEQYF.

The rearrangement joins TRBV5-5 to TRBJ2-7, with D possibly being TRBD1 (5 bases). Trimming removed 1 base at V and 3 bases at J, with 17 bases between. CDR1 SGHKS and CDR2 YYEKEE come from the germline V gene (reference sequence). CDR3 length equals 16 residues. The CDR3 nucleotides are TGTGCCAGCAGCTTGCGATCAGGGATGAACTACTACGAGCAGTACTTC. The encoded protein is CASSLRSGMNYYEQYF.

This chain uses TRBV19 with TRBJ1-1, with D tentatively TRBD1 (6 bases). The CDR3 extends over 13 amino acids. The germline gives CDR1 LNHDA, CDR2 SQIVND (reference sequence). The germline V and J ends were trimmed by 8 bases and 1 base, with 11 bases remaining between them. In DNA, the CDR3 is TGTGCCAGTGGGGGGGCCTCGAACACTGAAGCTTTCTTT. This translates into CASGGASNTEAFF.

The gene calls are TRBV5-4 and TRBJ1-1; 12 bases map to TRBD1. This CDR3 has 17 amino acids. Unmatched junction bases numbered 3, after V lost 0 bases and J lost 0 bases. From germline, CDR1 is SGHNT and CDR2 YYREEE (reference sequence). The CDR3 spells CASSLAGTGGMNTEAFF. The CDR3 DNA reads TGTGCCAGCAGCTTGGCCGGGACAGGGGGCATGAACACTGAAGCTTTCTTT. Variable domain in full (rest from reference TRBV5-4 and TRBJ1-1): ETGVTQSPTHLIKTRGQQVTLRCSSQSGHNTVSWYQQALGQGPQFIFQYYREEENGRGNFPPRFSGLQFPNYSSELNVNALELDDSALYLCASSLAGTGGMNTEAFFGQGTRLTVV.

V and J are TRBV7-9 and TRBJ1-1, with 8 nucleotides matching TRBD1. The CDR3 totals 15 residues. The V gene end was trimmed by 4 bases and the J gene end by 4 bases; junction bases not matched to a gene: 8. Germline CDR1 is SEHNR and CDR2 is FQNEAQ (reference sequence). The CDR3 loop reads CASSSYQGASTEAFF. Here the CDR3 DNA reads TGTGCCAGCAGCTCCTACCAGGGGGCTAGCACTGAAGCTTTCTTT. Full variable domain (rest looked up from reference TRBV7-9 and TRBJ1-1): DTGVSQNPRHKITKRGQNVTFRCDPISEHNRLYWYRQTLGQGPEFLTYFQNEAQLEKSRLLSDRFSAERPKGSFSTLEIQRTEQGDSAMYLCASSSYQGASTEAFFGQGTRLTVV.